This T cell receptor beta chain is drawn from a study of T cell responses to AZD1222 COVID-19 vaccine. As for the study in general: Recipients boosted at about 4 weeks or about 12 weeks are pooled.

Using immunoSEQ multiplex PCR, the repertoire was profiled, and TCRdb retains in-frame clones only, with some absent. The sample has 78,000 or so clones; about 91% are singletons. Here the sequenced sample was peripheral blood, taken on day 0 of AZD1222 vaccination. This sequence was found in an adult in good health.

CDR3 residues: CASSLVVGNEKLFF. CDR3 coding DNA: TGTGCCAGCAGCTTAGTAGTGGGTAACGAAAAACTGTTTTTT. The V and J genes are TRBV7-8 and TRBJ1-4; D ambiguous. The CDR3 consists of 14 residues. Deletions cut 1 base from V and 8 bases from J, with 11 bases between. Germline V lookup: CDR1 SGHVS, CDR2 FQNEAQ.